The clone carrying this T cell receptor beta chain was seen many times. Its matching antigen is unknown. Trimming pared 6 bases from V and 1 base from J, leaving 14 bases between. The CDR3 consists of 14 residues. The germline V gene encodes CDR1 SQVTM and CDR2 ANQGSEA. TCRdb called the multiplex PCR reads again in MiXCR, with one record for every CDR3 protein. The table records 180,000 or so distinct CDR3 sequences, about 33% of them present only once. This specimen comes from a study of breast tumors, draining lymph nodes, adjacent tissues. Axillary draining lymph nodes of breast cancer patients supplied the node samples. Study-wide results and caveats: Luminal-like breast cancer showed significantly greater tumor-nontumor repertoire similarity than basal-like breast cancer did.

Source material: axillary lymph node tissue. The sequence was obtained from a female donor with breast cancer. Some clones in this sample may be carry-over from other donors' samples. This rearrangement joins TRBV29-1 to TRBJ2-3; weak D call: TRBD1 (6 bases). CDR3 sequence (DNA): TGCAGCGTCCCCAGGCACAGGGGCACAGATACGCAGTATTTT. It encodes CSVPRHRGTDTQYF.